This T cell receptor (beta chain) was profiled in a study of technical replicates of blood from a handful of donors. TCRdb's copy holds only in-frame clones and misses some; the assay was immunoSEQ multiplex PCR. The table lists tens of thousands of clones, 85% to 90% of them singletons. Germline assignment: CDR1 SGHTA and CDR2 FQGNSA. V dropped 4 bases and J dropped 3 bases, with 11 bases sitting between them. The CDR3 loop spans 14 amino acids. This sequence originates from a human donor in good health. Some clones in this sample may be carry-over from other donors' samples. Sequencing was performed on PBMCs. J is TRBJ2-3 and V is TRBV7-2; D unresolved. The chain's CDR3 is CASSSRLTTDTQYF. CDR3 coding DNA: TGTGCCAGCAGCTCTAGGCTAACTACAGATACGCAGTATTTT.